This paragraph covers one T cell receptor beta chain sequence. Antigen: not known. Cells stained for CD3, CD4, CD8, CD45RA, CD27 and viability were sorted into four CD45RA/CD27 subsets. The sample comes from a study of naive and memory T cell subsets. Study-level results: RNA-based TCR counts may shift with T cell activation and differentiation. Naive and memory subsets had different power law exponents for TCR abundance.

The beta constant-region primer was an equimolar mix of two oligonucleotides covering TRBC1 and TRBC2. Four rounds of PCR amplified the ligated cDNA using nested alpha and beta constant-region primers plus SP2. TCRdb passed the UMI-ligation and nested PCR reads through MiXCR, listing each CDR3 protein once. The repertoire has around 27,000 distinct CDR3 sequences, approximately 12% of them found once; the top ten carry 17%. This CDR3 has 17 amino acids. CDR1 and CDR2 (germline): DFQATT, SNEGSKA (reference sequence). Trimming removed 6 bases from V and 3 bases from J; junction bases left unmatched: 16.

This sequence originates from a human donor in good health. Sequenced input: effector memory CD4+ T cells from blood. Subset noted: effector memory, CD45RA- CD27-. The V and J genes are TRBV20-1 and TRBJ1-5; 8 nucleotides match TRBD1. CDR3 residues: CSATGTGKGVLNQPQHF. The CDR3 nucleotides read TGCAGTGCGACCGGGACAGGAAAAGGGGTCCTCAATCAGCCCCAGCATTTT.